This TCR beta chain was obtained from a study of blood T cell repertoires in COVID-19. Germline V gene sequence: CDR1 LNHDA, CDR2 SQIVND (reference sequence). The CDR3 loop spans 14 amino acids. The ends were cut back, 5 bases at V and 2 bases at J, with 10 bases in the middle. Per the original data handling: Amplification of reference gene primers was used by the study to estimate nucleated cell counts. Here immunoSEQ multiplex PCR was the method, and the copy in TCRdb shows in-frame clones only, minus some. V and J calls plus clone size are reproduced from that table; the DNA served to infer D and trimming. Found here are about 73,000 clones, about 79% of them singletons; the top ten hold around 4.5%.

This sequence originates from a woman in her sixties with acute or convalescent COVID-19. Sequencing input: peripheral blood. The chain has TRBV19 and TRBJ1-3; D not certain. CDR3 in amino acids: CASSWQKTGNTIYF. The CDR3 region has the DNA TGTGCCAGTAGTTGGCAGAAGACTGGAAACACCATATATTTT.